The sequence of this T cell receptor (beta chain) was determined in a study of blood T cell repertoires in COVID-19. Overall study context: The origin of the acute and convalescent COVID-19 samples was the United States, Italy and Spain. T cells, B-cell-depleted T cells, or PBMCs provided the cDNA or gDNA that served as material.

This CDR3 region has 14 residues. V was clipped by 5 bases and J by 8 bases, with 18 bases between them. Germline V gene lookup returns CDR1 MNHEY and CDR2 SMNVEV (reference sequence). In the study's own analysis: Counts of nucleated cells, estimated from reference gene primer amplification, were obtained. Produced via immunoSEQ multiplex PCR; TCRdb's table is partial and in-frame only. The V and J calls and clone size come from that table; D and trimming were worked out from the DNA. The sample gives a few hundred thousand clones, roughly 84% of which show up once; less than 4% is in the top ten. This rearrangement joins TRBV27 to TRBJ1-2; perhaps TRBD1 as D (6 bases). This clonotype was sampled from a woman younger than 30 with acute or convalescent COVID-19. Specimen: peripheral blood. CDR3 amino acids: CASSALDRLKGYTF. CDR3 nucleotides: TGTGCCAGCAGTGCCTTAGACAGGCTGAAGGGCTACACCTTC.